This entry is about one T cell receptor beta chain. This clone has a single count. Its specific antigen is unknown. No much larger clone exists at a distance of one base, and base qualities are not known. This specimen belongs to a study of shared clonotypes between healthy human individuals (dated by TCRdb to the early 2020s). Regarding the complete study: The cohort comprised a couple of women and three men aged 18 to 49 years. For each donor, CD4 naive and CD4 memory were each run on three plates, CD8 naive on two plates, and CD8 memory on one plate. Blood TCR repertoires of five healthy adults were deeply sequenced to estimate repertoire size and the extent of clonotype sharing between individuals. To increase sequencing depth and limit assay-specific biases, TCR repertoire library preparation and sequencing were carried out by different laboratories using diverse techniques. Per donor, leukapheresis produced somewhere between about 0.9 and 9.5 billion PBMCs.

For the CD8 naive samples, CD45RO-negative cells were positively selected for CCR7, yielding a CD45RA+CCR7+ population from which TemRA cells were excluded. Healthy HIV-negative adults with no recently reported acute infections or vaccinations were included as donors. Every donor was a Caucasian adult residing in Nashville, Tennessee, USA. Blood was collected by leukapheresis, and PBMCs were isolated by Ficoll-Histopaque density gradient centrifugation and then cryopreserved in liquid nitrogen vapor phase. Analytical flow cytometry was used to check the purity and quantity of every magnetically sorted T cell population. Genomic DNA was isolated from every sorted fraction and measured by UV absorbance on a Nanodrop 2000c. General findings and caveats noted by the study authors: About 4.5% of naive CD4, around 4% of naive CD8, roughly 2.4% of memory CD4, and approximately 0.4% of memory CD8 clonotypes were shared across a handful of donors. The small number of donors limited the genetic and exposure-history diversity represented. Clonotypes shared by all four sorted-subset donors showed higher generation probabilities than non-shared clonotypes. Larger estimated clonotype richness was generally found for naive subsets than for memory subsets. Pairwise subsampling led to the expectation that sequencing depth would affect the degree of clonotype sharing among donors. Rarefaction of sorted-subset datasets indicated incomplete sequencing despite the large sequencing depth. Sampling was restricted to blood, and TCR repertoires in tissue are likely to differ from TCR repertoires in blood.

Using the deep immunoSEQ assay, TCR CDR3 regions were amplified from genomic DNA by multiplex PCR. For each cell subset, the extracted genomic DNA was distributed evenly across all wells of several immunoSEQ 96-well plates, and each plate served as one replicate. For sorted subsets, around 0.2 ug genomic DNA, equal to 30,000 or so T cell genomes, was loaded into each replicate PCR. Purified libraries were measured with a Qubit 3.0 fluorometer, size-checked on a Bioanalyzer 2100, and measured again with the KAPA Library Quantification kit. Every immunoSEQ 96-well plate was sequenced on a separate single-read 150-cycle Illumina NextSeq 550 flow cell. On the authors' methods: The immunoSEQ output contained only junctional sequences without quality scores, so filtering could not match that applied to full-length reads. To assign V/J genes and CDR3, sequences were annotated using PyIR, a Python wrapper for IgBLAST v1.9, with IMGT germline references. Reads with weak V/J assignments (E-value above 1e-6), missing CDR3, stop codons, out-of-frame junctions, or ambiguous translated residues were removed. V3J clonotypes were defined as sequences sharing the same inferred V gene, J gene, and CDR3 amino acid sequence. Percentage overlap between repertoires was calculated by dividing the number of shared unique clonotypes by the size of the smaller repertoire. Three approaches were used to assess repertoire richness: RTK rarefaction, the Chao1 estimator, and Recon v2.1 estimates of unobserved clonotypes. Generation probabilities were computed with OLGA for all TCRbeta clonotypes obtained by the gDNA method from a few donors. TCRdb's version of the immuneACCESS table is confined to in-frame rearrangements and falls short of the full clone set. An unresolved V gene accounts for under half of the shortfall where checked; the remainder is of unknown origin. Clone size and V and J calls were adopted from that table, with D and trimming inferred from the DNA. This sample holds about 2.2 million clones; around 93% were observed only once. The top ten clonotypes cover about 1.7% of the sample.

Measured from the cysteine to the phenylalanine, the CDR3 is 12 residues long. Of the read, only the CDR3 DNA is kept; its 36 bases are in frame from base 1. According to the germline V gene (reference sequence), CDR1 reads SEHNR and CDR2 reads FQNEAQ. V and J are truncated by 4 bases and 7 bases respectively, leaving an intervening sequence of 8 bases. This sequence uses TRBV7-9 and TRBJ2-1; no D segment can be confidently identified. Sequenced sample: naive CD8+ T cells from PBMCs. This specimen's cell subset or site label, interpreted: CD45RA+CCR7+. This clonotype was sampled from a man aged 18 to 29 in good health. Some clones in this sample may be carry-over from other donors' samples. Here is the DNA: TGTGCCAGCAGCTGGGTGGGAAATGAGCAGTTCTTC. It translates to CASSWVGNEQFF.